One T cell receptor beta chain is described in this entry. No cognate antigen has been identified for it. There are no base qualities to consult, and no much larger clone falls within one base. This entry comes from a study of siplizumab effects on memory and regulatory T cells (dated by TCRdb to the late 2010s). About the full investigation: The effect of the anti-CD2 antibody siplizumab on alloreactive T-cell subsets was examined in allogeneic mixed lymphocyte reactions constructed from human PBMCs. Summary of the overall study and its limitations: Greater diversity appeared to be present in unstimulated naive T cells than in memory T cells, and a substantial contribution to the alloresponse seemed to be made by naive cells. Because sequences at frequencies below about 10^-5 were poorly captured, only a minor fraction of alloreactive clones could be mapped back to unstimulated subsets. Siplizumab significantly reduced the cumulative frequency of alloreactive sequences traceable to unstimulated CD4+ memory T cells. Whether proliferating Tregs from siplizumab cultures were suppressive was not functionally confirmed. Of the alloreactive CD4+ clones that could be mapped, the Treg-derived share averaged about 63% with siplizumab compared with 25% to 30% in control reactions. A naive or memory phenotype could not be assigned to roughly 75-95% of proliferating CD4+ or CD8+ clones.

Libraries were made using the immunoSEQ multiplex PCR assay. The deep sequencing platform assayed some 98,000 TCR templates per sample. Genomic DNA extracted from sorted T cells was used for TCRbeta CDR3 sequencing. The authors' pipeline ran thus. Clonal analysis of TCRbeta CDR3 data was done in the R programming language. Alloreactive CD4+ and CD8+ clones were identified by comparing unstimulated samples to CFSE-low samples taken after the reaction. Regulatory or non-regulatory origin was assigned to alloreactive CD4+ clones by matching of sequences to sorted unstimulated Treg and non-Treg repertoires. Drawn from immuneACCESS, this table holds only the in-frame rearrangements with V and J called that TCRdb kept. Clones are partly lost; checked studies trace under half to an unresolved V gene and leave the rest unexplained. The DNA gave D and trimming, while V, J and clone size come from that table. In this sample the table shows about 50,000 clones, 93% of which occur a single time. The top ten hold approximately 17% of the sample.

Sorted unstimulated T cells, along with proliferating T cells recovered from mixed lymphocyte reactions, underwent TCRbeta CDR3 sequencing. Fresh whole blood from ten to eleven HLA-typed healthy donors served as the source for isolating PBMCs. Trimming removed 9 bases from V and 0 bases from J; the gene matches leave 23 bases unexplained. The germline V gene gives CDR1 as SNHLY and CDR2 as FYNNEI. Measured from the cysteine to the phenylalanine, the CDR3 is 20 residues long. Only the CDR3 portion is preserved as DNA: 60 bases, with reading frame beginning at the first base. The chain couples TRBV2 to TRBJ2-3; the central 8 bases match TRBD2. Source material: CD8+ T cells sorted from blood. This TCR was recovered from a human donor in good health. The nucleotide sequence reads TGTGCCAGTAAGATTCGAGGAAGCCTCGCCCTAGCGGGTAGCACAGATACGCAGTATTTT. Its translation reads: CASKIRGSLALAGSTDTQYF.